The 27 T cell receptor beta chains given below trace back to one sample, sequenced in a study of T cell changes during pregnancy in multiple sclerosis. Method: immunoSEQ multiplex PCR; TCRdb's copy keeps in-frame clones and lacks some. Among 25,000 to 30,000 clones listed, 70% to 90% were seen once. Sequencing used CD8+ T cells from peripheral blood mononuclear cells, obtained after pregnancy. These receptors originate from a female donor with multiple sclerosis, enrolled in a pregnancy study.

The chain uses TRBV30 and TRBJ1-4, with 9 nucleotides matching TRBD1. The junction had 11 bases not matched to a gene; V was cut back by 2 bases and J by 7 bases. CDR3 length: 16 amino acids. Germline values: CDR1 GTSNPN, CDR2 SVGIG (reference sequence). The CDR3 protein is CAWSHYTGTGPEKLFF. The CDR3 DNA follows: TGTGCCTGGAGTCACTACACCGGGACAGGGCCTGAAAAACTGTTTTTT.

This chain joins TRBV2 and TRBJ2-5; 9 bases are shared with TRBD1. Gene TRBJ2-7 matches the end of the DNA better, so the J call may be wrong. CDR1 and CDR2 (germline): SNHLY, FYNNEI. The CDR3 has 14 amino acids. The CDR3 bases are TGTGCCGCTCTCTCGGGGACAGGGTTCTACGAGCAGTACTTC. Encoded protein: CAALSGTGFYEQYF.

This clone was picked up one time. This chain joins TRBV6-5 and TRBJ2-7, with D uncertain. The CDR3 sequence is 13 residues long. Germline V gene lookup returns CDR1 MNHEY and CDR2 SVGAGI. V dropped 0 bases and J dropped 3 bases, with 6 bases sitting between them. The CDR3 DNA reads as TGTGCCAGCAGTTACTCGTACAGCTACGAGCAGTACTTC. Translated, it gives CASSYSYSYEQYF.

The rearrangement links TRBV13 to TRBJ2-1, with 10 bases identical to TRBD1. After removal of 5 bases from V and 14 bases from J, the junction contained 9 bases not matched to a gene. Germline assignment: CDR1 PRHDT and CDR2 FYEKMQ (reference sequence). CDR3 size: 13 residues. CDR3 in amino acids: CASSPTPGTGEFF. CDR3 DNA sequence: TGTGCCAGCAGCCCTACCCCGGGGACAGGGGAGTTCTTC. The whole variable domain, filled in from reference TRBV13 and TRBJ2-1, reads AAGVIQSPRHLIKEKRETATLKCYPIPRHDTVYWYQQGPGQDPQFLISFYEKMQSDKGSIPDRFSAQQFSDYHSELNMSSLELGDSALYFCASSPTPGTGEFFGPGTRLTVL.

This chain links TRBV27 with TRBJ1-1, with D possibly being TRBD1 (5 bases). This CDR3 has 15 amino acids. Germline V gives CDR1 MNHEY, CDR2 SMNVEV (reference sequence). V was trimmed by 2 bases and J by 4 bases, leaving 14 bases between them. The CDR3 spells CASSLRAGRSTEAFF. The CDR3 nucleotides are TGTGCCAGCAGTTTAAGGGCAGGGAGGAGCACTGAAGCTTTCTTT.

This clone was seen only a few times. J is TRBJ2-1 and V is TRBV6-4, with 8 bases matching TRBD2. The CDR3 spans 15 residues. Germline V gene sequence: CDR1 MRHNA, CDR2 SNTAGT. V lost 2 bases and J lost 0; bases outside the gene matches: 0. The chain's CDR3 is CASSDGTSSYNEQFF. In DNA form, the CDR3 reads TGTGCCAGCAGTGACGGGACTAGCTCCTACAATGAGCAGTTCTTC.

The CDR3 coding sequence is TGCGCCAGCACCGAAGCCGGGGGAATGGATTCACCCCTCCACTTT. Translation: CASTEAGGMDSPLHF. The rearrangement links TRBV10-2 to TRBJ1-6, with TRBD1 as a possible D gene (5 bases). The CDR3 covers 15 residues. V was trimmed by 7 bases and J by 8 bases, leaving 18 bases between them. Germline assignment: CDR1 WSHSY and CDR2 SAAADI.

CDR3 loop: CAIRDYRNEQYF. CDR3 DNA sequence: TGTGCCATCAGGGACTACAGGAACGAGCAGTACTTC. The V call is TRBV10-3, the J call TRBJ2-7; a possible D gene is TRBD2 (6 bases). V shed 6 bases and J shed 5 bases, with 11 bases lying between them. CDR1 is ENHRY, CDR2 SYGVKD, per germline. The CDR3 runs to 12 residues.

The chain uses TRBV19 and TRBJ1-5; maybe TRBD1 (5 bases). CDR1 and CDR2 (germline): LNHDA, SQIVND (reference sequence). CDR3 length equals 14 residues. The V end lost 5 bases, the J end lost 0 bases, and 8 bases lay between the germline ends. CDR3 sequence reads: CASSPGFSNQPQHF. The CDR3 DNA follows: TGTGCCAGTAGTCCAGGGTTTAGCAATCAGCCCCAGCATTTT.

The rearrangement uses TRBV9 and TRBJ2-1; D is ambiguous. The CDR3 runs to 15 residues. Germline V gene lookup returns CDR1 SGDLS and CDR2 YYNGEE. Trimming removed 4 bases from V and 0 bases from J, with 11 bases in between. The CDR3 sequence is CASSPGEISYNEQFF. CDR3 bases: TGTGCCAGCAGCCCCGGAGAGATCTCCTACAATGAGCAGTTCTTC. Full variable domain (remainder filled in from reference TRBV9 and TRBJ2-1): DSGVTQTPKHLITATGQRVTLRCSPRSGDLSVYWYQQSLDQGLQFLIQYYNGEERAKGNILERFSAQQFPDLHSELNLSSLELGDSALYFCASSPGEISYNEQFFGPGTRLTVL.

The chain joins TRBV7-2 to TRBJ1-1; perhaps TRBD1 as D (6 bases). The CDR3 is 17 residues long. Germline values: CDR1 SGHTA, CDR2 FQGNSA. The V gene lost 3 bases and the J gene lost 4 bases, with 21 bases spanning the gap. Here the CDR3 DNA reads TGTGCCAGCAGCTTCACCCCAGCGGGGGGCCCGGGCACTGAAGCTTTCTTT. This codes for CASSFTPAGGPGTEAFF.

The DNA for the CDR3 is TGTGCCAGCAGTGAAGCCCAGCGGGGGGCAGATACGCAGTATTTT. It specifies CASSEAQRGADTQYF. This chain joins TRBV6-1 and TRBJ2-3; 9 positions match TRBD2. The V and J ends lost 0 bases and 4 bases, in that order; junction bases with no gene match: 2. CDR1 is MNHNS, CDR2 SASEGT, per germline. This CDR3 is 15 amino acids long.

The chain employs TRBV30 and TRBJ2-7; 9 bases agree with TRBD2. Unmatched junction bases numbered 10, after V lost 1 base and J lost 3 bases. The length of the CDR3 is 16 residues. Germline loops: CDR1 GTSNPN, CDR2 SVGIG (reference sequence). The CDR3 DNA follows: TGTGCCTGGAGTGGTTGGAGCGGGGGGAAATTCTACGAGCAGTACTTC. It yields the protein CAWSGWSGGKFYEQYF.

V and J are TRBV5-4 and TRBJ2-7, with 8 bases fitting TRBD1. This CDR3 spans 15 amino acids. With V trimmed by 1 base and J by 6 bases, 9 bases remained unmatched. The V gene's germline CDR1 is SGHNT and CDR2 YYREEE (reference sequence). The CDR3: CASSLRTGKGTEQYF. The CDR3 DNA follows: TGTGCCAGCAGCTTGCGGACAGGGAAGGGCACCGAGCAGTACTTC.

The V and J genes are TRBV4-1 and TRBJ2-1, with TRBD2 matching over 10 bases. The germline gives CDR1 MGHRA, CDR2 YSYEKL. J lost 2 bases, V lost 4 bases, and 5 bases had no gene match. This CDR3 has 16 residues. CDR3 nucleotide sequence: TGCGCCAGCAGCCGCCTAGCGGGGGTGGCCTACAATGAGCAGTTCTTC. Its protein is CASSRLAGVAYNEQFF.

This clone appeared once. The chain combines TRBV9 with TRBJ1-2, with a tentative D call TRBD1 (5 bases). The CDR3 runs to 14 residues. V was pared by 7 bases and J by 4 bases, with 17 bases between. CDR1 is SGDLS and CDR2 is YYNGEE in the germline V gene. The CDR3 loop reads CASSDGGRIYGYTF. The CDR3 DNA follows: TGTGCCAGCTCAGATGGGGGGAGGATCTATGGCTACACCTTC. Complete variable domain (other parts from reference TRBV9 and TRBJ1-2): DSGVTQTPKHLITATGQRVTLRCSPRSGDLSVYWYQQSLDQGLQFLIQYYNGEERAKGNILERFSAQQFPDLHSELNLSSLELGDSALYFCASSDGGRIYGYTFGSGTRLTVV.

The V and J genes are TRBV12-2 and TRBJ1-5; TRBD1 reflects the table's D call only, with no check against the DNA. TRBV12-2 is termed a pseudogene. The CDR3 consists of 18 residues. CDR3 in amino acids: CASRPCRDRGLNNQPQHF. The CDR3, as DNA: TGTGCAAGTCGCCCTTGCCGGGACAGGGGGCTTAACAATCAGCCCCAGCATTTT.

V and J are TRBV9 and TRBJ1-2, with D hard to call. In germline, CDR1 is SGDLS, CDR2 YYNGEE. V was pared by 3 bases and J by 5 bases, with 17 bases between. The CDR3 consists of 15 residues. In DNA, the CDR3 is TGTGCCAGCAGCGGCCGGACTCAGCTAGCTTATGGCTACACCTTC. Protein sequence: CASSGRTQLAYGYTF.

In its sample, this clone was seen a few times. The chain links TRBV9 to TRBJ1-2; a possible D gene is TRBD1 (5 bases). Germline-derived CDR1 and CDR2 are SGDLS and YYNGEE. V lost 3 bases and J lost 8, with 17 bases in between. The CDR3 totals 14 residues. This chain's CDR3 is CASSDTRASSGYTF. The CDR3 nucleotides are TGTGCCAGCAGCGACACCAGGGCCAGCTCCGGCTACACCTTC.

Worth noting for this clone: Given the absence of the conserved phenylalanine or tryptophan at the CDR3 end, a read error is likely. No DNA is shown, since the ends of the CDR3 on it are uncertain; the CDR3 is the one TCRdb lists. The chain couples TRBV7-4 to TRBJ2-6; the D call in the table, TRBD1, was not verified against the DNA. The CDR3 length is 12 residues, termini included. Germline V gives CDR1 SGHVT, CDR2 SQSDAQ. The CDR3 spells CASSLTVSAHKV.

The chain recombines TRBV4-1 with TRBJ1-2; D is uncertain. This CDR3 has 16 residues. The ends were cut back, 1 base at V and 5 bases at J, with 17 bases in the middle. Germline V gene data show CDR1 as MGHRA and CDR2 as YSYEKL. The CDR3 protein is CASSQVTRANRYGYTF. For the CDR3, the DNA is TGCGCCAGCAGCCAAGTTACGAGGGCGAACCGTTATGGCTACACCTTC.

CDR3 nucleotides: TGTGCCAGCAGTGAAATGGAGGGGCATGGGGAGCAGTACTTC. Translation gives CASSEMEGHGEQYF. The chain has TRBV25-1 and TRBJ2-7, with D tentatively TRBD2 (6 bases). V was clipped by 2 bases and J by 7 bases, with 15 bases between them. Germline V lookup: CDR1 MGHDK, CDR2 SYGVNS. CDR3 length: 14 amino acids.

This clone was counted between two and nine times. The chain couples TRBV6-4 to TRBJ2-5; 11 bases align to TRBD2. The CDR3 covers 15 residues. Germline trimming cut 0 bases from V and 4 bases from J; bases unmatched to any gene: 1. Germline V gene data show CDR1 as MRHNA and CDR2 as SNTAGT. The CDR3 is CASSDSSGGAETQYF. The DNA for the CDR3 is TGTGCCAGCAGTGACTCTAGCGGGGGGGCAGAGACCCAGTACTTC.

The chain combines TRBV2 with TRBJ1-2, with D perhaps matching TRBD1 (6 bases). CDR1 SNHLY and CDR2 FYNNEI come from the germline V gene. The CDR3 runs 16 residues. V was trimmed by 6 bases and J by 4 bases, leaving 21 bases between them. The CDR3 DNA reads as TGTGCCAGCAGCGCCCCGGACAGCATGGCCATCTATGGCTACACCTTC. This encodes CASSAPDSMAIYGYTF.

V and J are TRBV6-1 and TRBJ2-3; TRBD2 aligns across 10 bases. The CDR3 is made up of 16 amino acids. The trim removed 2 bases at V and 4 bases at J, leaving 6 bases unmatched. Germline loops: CDR1 MNHNS, CDR2 SASEGT. The CDR3 DNA sequence: TGTGCCAGCAGTGAATGGGCTAGCGGGGGCGCAGATACGCAGTATTTT. Translated, it gives CASSEWASGGADTQYF.

The genes are TRBV7-9 and TRBJ2-7, with 9 positions matching TRBD1. Germline V gives CDR1 SEHNR, CDR2 FQNEAQ (reference sequence). This CDR3 has 15 amino acids. J was trimmed by 4 bases and V by 3 bases; bases with no gene match: 7. The CDR3 DNA reads TGTGCCAGCAGCTTCTACCGGGACAGGGTATACGAGCAGTACTTC. This encodes CASSFYRDRVYEQYF.

CDR3 DNA sequence: TGTGCCAGCAGCTTGGGGGTCAGGTGGGCAGACACCATATATTTT. Residues: CASSLGVRWADTIYF. The rearrangement joins TRBV5-6 to TRBJ1-3; D not certain. CDR1 is SGHDT and CDR2 is YYEEEE in the germline V gene. The ends were cut back, 0 bases at V and 8 bases at J, with 15 bases in the middle. This CDR3 is 15 amino acids long. Together with reference TRBV5-6 and TRBJ1-3, the CDR3 gives the full variable domain: DAGVTQSPTHLIKTRGQQVTLRCSPKSGHDTVSWYQQALGQGPQFIFQYYEEEERQRGNFPDRFSGHQFPNYSSELNVNALLLGDSALYLCASSLGVRWADTIYFGEGSWLTVV.